This T cell receptor beta chain originates from a study of blood T cell repertoires in COVID-19. The data were produced by immunoSEQ multiplex PCR, yet TCRdb's version contains in-frame clones alone and is incomplete. The table has 150,000 or so clones, 65% to 85% seen once; the top ten hold approximately 4%. The CDR3 spans 15 residues. Trimming left V 1 base short and J 2 bases short, with 9 bases between. Looked up from germline, CDR1 is MNHEY and CDR2 is SVGAGI. This TCR derives from an older woman with acute or convalescent COVID-19. The V and J genes are TRBV6-5 and TRBJ1-3; tentatively, D is TRBD1 (5 bases). Sequenced sample: peripheral blood. The CDR3 sequence: CASSYWGTAGNTIYF. DNA for the CDR3: TGTGCCAGCAGTTACTGGGGGACTGCTGGAAACACCATATATTTT.